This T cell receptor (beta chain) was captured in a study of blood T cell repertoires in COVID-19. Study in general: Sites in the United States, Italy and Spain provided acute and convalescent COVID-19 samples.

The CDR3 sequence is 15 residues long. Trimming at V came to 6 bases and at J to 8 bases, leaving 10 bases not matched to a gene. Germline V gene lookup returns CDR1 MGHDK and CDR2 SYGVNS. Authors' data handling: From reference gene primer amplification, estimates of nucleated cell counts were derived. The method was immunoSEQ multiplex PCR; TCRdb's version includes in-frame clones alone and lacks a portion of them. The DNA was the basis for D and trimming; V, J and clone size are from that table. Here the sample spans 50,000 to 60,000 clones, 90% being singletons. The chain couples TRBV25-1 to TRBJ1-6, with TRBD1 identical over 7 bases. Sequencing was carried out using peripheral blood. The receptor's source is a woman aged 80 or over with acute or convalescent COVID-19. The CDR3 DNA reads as TGTGCCAGCAGCCACCGTCGGGACAGTTATTCACCCCTCCACTTT. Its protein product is CASSHRRDSYSPLHF.